The rows below give T cell receptor beta chains drawn from one sample of a study of T cell repertoires in cytomegalovirus infection. TCRdb itself ran the reads through MiXCR, one entry per CDR3 protein. This sample has roughly 760,000 distinct CDR3 sequences, with less than 40% found just once. Material: PBMCs. All receptors derive from a human donor in good health (CMV status not recorded). Some clones in this sample may be carry-over from other donors' samples. The CDR3 runs from the conserved cysteine through the conserved F or W. D genes are given only for firm matches. Rows may omit the clone size; those that give it use once, few, many or a size class.

v_gene	j_gene	abundance	d_gene	CDR3nt	CDR3aa
TRBV20-1	TRBJ2-1	-	-	TGCAGTGCCTTTCCGGGACCTCTGTTTAGTGAGCAGTTCTTC	CSAFPGPLFSEQFF
TRBV7-2	TRBJ2-7	many	TRBD2	TGTGCCAGCAGCCCCCTAGCGGGAAGCTCCTACGAGCAGTACTTC	CASSPLAGSSYEQYF
TRBV7-9	TRBJ2-5	few	-	TGTGCCAGCAGCTTGGGGGCCAGATCCGAGACCCAGTACTTC	CASSLGARSETQYF
TRBV19	TRBJ1-1	once	-	TGTGCCAGTAGTCGGCCTTCACAGGGCGGTGGCACTGAAGCTCTCTTT	CASSRPSQGGGTEALF
TRBV28	TRBJ1-1	-	-	TGTGCCAGCAGTTTACGTAAGAACACTGAAGCTTTCTTT	CASSLRKNTEAFF
TRBV6-6	TRBJ2-5	-	TRBD1	TGTGCCAGCACCGGGACAGGGCGAGGAGAGACCCAGTACTTC	CASTGTGRGETQYF
TRBV6-1	TRBJ2-7	-	-	TGTGCCAGCAGAAATCGACTGAAAAGGGGCTACGAGCAGTACTTC	CASRNRLKRGYEQYF
TRBV28	TRBJ1-2	-	-	TGTGCCAGCAGTTTGATACCGTATGGCTACACCTTC	CASSLIPYGYTF
TRBV13	TRBJ2-7	few	-	TGTGCCAGCAGCTTCAACCCGGGACATCAGTACTTC	CASSFNPGHQYF
TRBV7-8	TRBJ2-3	few	TRBD1	TGTGCCAGCAGCATCCCCGGGACAGGGTTCCATACGCAGTATTTT	CASSIPGTGFHTQYF
TRBV19	TRBJ2-7	-	-	TGTGCCAGTAATGAGGGATCACCCTACGAGCAGTACTTC	CASNEGSPYEQYF
TRBV7-8	TRBJ1-2	few	-	TGTGCCAGCAGCATAGACAGAATCTATGGCTACACCTTC	CASSIDRIYGYTF
TRBV7-2	TRBJ1-2	few	TRBD1	TGTGCCAGCAGCCCCAGGGGGGCCCACTATGGCTACACCTTC	CASSPRGAHYGYTF
TRBV29-1	TRBJ2-5	-	-	TGCAGCGTTTCCAGGGAAGAGACCCAGTACTTC	CSVSREETQYF
TRBV5-6	TRBJ2-2	-	-	TGTGCCAGCGCAGCGACATACACCGGGGAGCTGTTTTTT	CASAATYTGELFF
TRBV7-2	TRBJ1-5	-	-	TGTGCCAGCAGCTCGGCGACCCTGGGGCGCGGTCAGCCCCATCCTTTT	CASSSATLGRGQPHPF
TRBV7-9	TRBJ1-1	few	TRBD1	TGTGCCAGCAGCTTATTCAGGGGGCCTGGCACTGAAGCTTTCTTT	CASSLFRGPGTEAFF
TRBV7-2	TRBJ2-5	-	-	TGTGCCATCAGCCTCCCGCCTCCAGAGACCCATTACTTC	CAISLPPPETHYF
TRBV7-9	TRBJ2-7	many	-	TGTGCCAGCACCCCCGATGAGGGTCCCACCTACGAGCAGTACTTC	CASTPDEGPTYEQYF
TRBV12-3/TRBV12-4	TRBJ2-7	-	-	TGTGCCAGCAGTTTAGGGCGAGCTGTAGCCGTCTACGAGCAGTACTTC	CASSLGRAVAVYEQYF
TRBV7-9	TRBJ1-1	many	-	TGTGCCAGCAGCACCAGAGACACTGAAGCTTTCTTT	CASSTRDTEAFF
TRBV10-3	TRBJ1-6	-	-	TGTGCCATCAGTGAGTCGCCCCGACGGGGATTTAATTCACCCCTCCACTTT	CAISESPRRGFNSPLHF
TRBV28	TRBJ2-3	few	TRBD1	TGTGCCAGCACCCTACTACCGGGACAGGGGGGTCTAGATACGCAGTATTTT	CASTLLPGQGGLDTQYF
TRBV10-3	TRBJ2-2	once	TRBD1	TGTGCCATCTACAACAGGGGCCCGAACACCGGGGAGCTGTTTTTT	CAIYNRGPNTGELFF
TRBV28	TRBJ1-5	many	-	TGTGCCAGCAGCTCCCTTCAGCCCCAGCATTTT	CASSSLQPQHF
TRBV11-2	TRBJ1-3	few	-	TGTGCCAGCAGCCGAGGGGACCCCCCCACTGGAAACACCATATATTTT	CASSRGDPPTGNTIYF
TRBV7-2	TRBJ2-1	many	-	TGTGCCAGCAGCCGGGGGCCGTCCTACAATGAGCAGTTCTTC	CASSRGPSYNEQFF
TRBV2	TRBJ1-6	-	-	TGTGCCAGCAGTCCCCGGGTTGTAGGTGATTCACCCCTCCACTTT	CASSPRVVGDSPLHF
TRBV6-2/TRBV6-3	TRBJ2-5	once	TRBD1	TGTGCCAGCAGTCGACAGGGGTTTGAGACCCAGTACTTC	CASSRQGFETQYF
TRBV19	TRBJ2-2	few	TRBD1	TGTGCCAGTACCCTACGGACAGGAGCCACCGGGGAGCTGTTTTTT	CASTLRTGATGELFF
TRBV27	TRBJ2-5	-	-	TGTGCCAGCAGTTTACGACATACCCAAGAGACCCAGTACTTC	CASSLRHTQETQYF
TRBV24-1	TRBJ2-1	few	TRBD2	TGTGCCACCAGTGATTTGGCTCTAGCGGGAGGGGGTTATGAGCAGTTCTTC	CATSDLALAGGGYEQFF
TRBV5-1	TRBJ1-2	few	TRBD1	TGCGCCAGCGCGACAGGGGGGAGCGGCGGCTACACCTTC	CASATGGSGGYTF
TRBV7-9	TRBJ2-7	few	-	TGTGCCAGCAGCCCGGGACCTTCGAACTACGAGCAGTACTTC	CASSPGPSNYEQYF
TRBV7-2	TRBJ1-4	medium-sized	TRBD1	TGTGCCAGCAGCTCCAGATGGACAGGGGGGGAAAAACTGTTTTTT	CASSSRWTGGEKLFF
TRBV20-1	TRBJ1-1	-	-	TGCAGTGCTAGAGAATCGGCAGAACCTGAAGCTTTCTTT	CSARESAEPEAFF
TRBV10-3	TRBJ1-6	many	-	TGTGCCATCACCCCTACCTATAATTCACCCCTCCACTTT	CAITPTYNSPLHF
TRBV24-1	TRBJ2-6	-	-	TGTGCCACCAGTGATTTACCAGGGGTCTCTGGGGCCAACGTCCTGACTTTC	CATSDLPGVSGANVLTF
TRBV20-1	TRBJ2-5	-	TRBD2	TGCAGTGCTAGGGGGACTAACCAAGAGACCCAGTACTTC	CSARGTNQETQYF
TRBV13	TRBJ1-2	-	TRBD1	TGTGCCAGCAGCTTGGGGTGGCAGGGGGATGGCTACACCTTC	CASSLGWQGDGYTF
TRBV28	TRBJ2-7	-	TRBD1	TGTGCCAGCAGTACCCCCGGACAGGGGGCGGCATACGAGCAGTACTTC	CASSTPGQGAAYEQYF
TRBV7-6	TRBJ1-1	-	TRBD1	TGTGCCAGCAGCAGGGACAGGGGGGTTTCTGAAGCTTTCTTT	CASSRDRGVSEAFF
TRBV7-9	TRBJ2-7	few	-	TGTGCCAGCAGTCCAAGACCCGCGAGGCGCGACGAGCAGTACTTC	CASSPRPARRDEQYF
TRBV27	TRBJ1-1	few	-	TGTGCCAGCAGTTTTCTGGGCCTTGAAGCTTTCTTT	CASSFLGLEAFF
TRBV28	TRBJ2-7	few	TRBD1	TGTGCCAGCAGTTCTTCCGGGACAGGGGTGCGCCACGAGCAGTACTTC	CASSSSGTGVRHEQYF
TRBV5-1	TRBJ1-4	-	-	TGCGCCAGCAGATCTAGGGAGGATGAAAGGGAAAAACTGTTTTTT	CASRSREDEREKLFF
TRBV2	TRBJ1-5	-	TRBD1	TGTGCCAGCAGGCCTGCGACAGGGGCGCGCAATCAGCCCCAGCATTTT	CASRPATGARNQPQHF
TRBV11-2	TRBJ2-7	few	-	TGTGCCAGCAGCTTCTCATGGCCCTCCTACGAGCAGTACTTC	CASSFSWPSYEQYF
TRBV2	TRBJ1-5	-	-	TGTGCCAGCCTGGGGGGCGGGGGTCAGCCCCAGCATTTT	CASLGGGGQPQHF
TRBV6-5	TRBJ1-1	few	-	TGTGCCAGCAGTTCCCCTTTCCGGGGGGAGACTGAAGCTTTCTTT	CASSSPFRGETEAFF